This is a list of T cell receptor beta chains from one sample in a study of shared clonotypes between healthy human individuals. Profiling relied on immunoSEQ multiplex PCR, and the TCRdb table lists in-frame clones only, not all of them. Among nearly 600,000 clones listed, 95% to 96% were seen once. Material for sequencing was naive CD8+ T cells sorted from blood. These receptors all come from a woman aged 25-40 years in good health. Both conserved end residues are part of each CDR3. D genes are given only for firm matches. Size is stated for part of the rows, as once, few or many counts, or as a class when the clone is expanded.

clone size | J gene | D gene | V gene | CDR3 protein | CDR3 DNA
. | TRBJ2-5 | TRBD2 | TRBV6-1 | CALRETPQETQYF | TGTGCTCTGCGGGAGACCCCACAAGAGACCCAGTACTTC
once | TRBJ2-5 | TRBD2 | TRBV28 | CASSPGLAGGQETQYF | TGTGCCAGCAGCCCAGGACTAGCGGGAGGCCAAGAGACCCAGTACTTC
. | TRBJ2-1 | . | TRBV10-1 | CASSEKFFTTGIFREVPYNEQFF | TGCGCCAGCAGTGAGAAGTTCTTCACGACAGGGATTTTTCGGGAGGTGCCTTACAATGAGCAGTTCTTC
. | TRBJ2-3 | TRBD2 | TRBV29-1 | CSVGTSTLSTDTQYF | TGCAGCGTTGGGACTAGCACTTTGAGCACAGATACGCAGTATTTT
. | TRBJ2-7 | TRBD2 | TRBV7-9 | CASSSGRGEQYF | TGTGCCAGCAGCTCCGGGAGGGGCGAGCAGTACTTC
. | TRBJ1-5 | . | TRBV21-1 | CARGQGGQPQHF | TGTGCCAGGGGACAGGGAGGTCAGCCCCAGCATTTT
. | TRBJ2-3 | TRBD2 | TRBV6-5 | CASSYLREMSDTQYF | TGTGCCAGCAGTTACTTGCGGGAGATGTCAGATACGCAGTATTTT
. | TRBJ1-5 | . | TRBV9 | CASSADGHSNQPQHF | TGTGCCAGCAGCGCGGACGGACATAGCAATCAGCCCCAGCATTTT
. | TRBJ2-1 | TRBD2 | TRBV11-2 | CASSSRREEVYEQFF | TGTGCCAGCAGCTCTCGGCGGGAGGAAGTATATGAGCAGTTCTTC
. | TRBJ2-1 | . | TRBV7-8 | CASSLRDSSYNEQFF | TGTGCCAGCAGCTTACGGGACTCCTCCTACAATGAGCAGTTCTTC
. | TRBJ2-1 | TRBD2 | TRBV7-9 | CASTAGGRGNEQFF | TGTGCCAGCACCGCGGGAGGGCGGGGCAATGAGCAGTTCTTC
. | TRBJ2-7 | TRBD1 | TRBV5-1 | CASSWTGIDYEQYF | TGCGCCAGCAGCTGGACAGGCATTGATTACGAGCAGTACTTC
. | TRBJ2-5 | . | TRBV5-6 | CASSLWQGLYQETQYF | TGTGCCAGCAGCTTGTGGCAGGGACTGTACCAAGAGACCCAGTACTTC
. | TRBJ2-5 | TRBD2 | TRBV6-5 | CASSGGETQYF | TGTGCCAGCTCGGGGGGGGAGACCCAGTACTTC
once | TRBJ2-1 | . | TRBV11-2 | CASSPTGTLNEQFF | TGTGCCAGCAGCCCCACCGGGACCCTCAATGAGCAGTTCTTC
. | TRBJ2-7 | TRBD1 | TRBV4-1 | CASSHRGQGRYEQYF | TGCGCCAGCAGCCATAGAGGACAGGGGCGATACGAGCAGTACTTC
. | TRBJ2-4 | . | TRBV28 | CASSTYEVRAKNIQYF | TGTGCCAGCAGTACATACGAGGTTAGGGCCAAAAACATTCAGTACTTC
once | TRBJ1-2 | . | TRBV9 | CASSTQGYGYTF | TGTGCCAGCAGCACGCAGGGCTATGGCTACACCTTC
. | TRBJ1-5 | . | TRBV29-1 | CSVESLSNQPQHF | TGCAGCGTTGAATCCCTTAGCAATCAGCCCCAGCATTTT
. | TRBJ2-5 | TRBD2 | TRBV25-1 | CASSEYLLAGGTQYF | TGTGCCAGCAGTGAATATTTACTAGCGGGCGGGACCCAGTACTTC
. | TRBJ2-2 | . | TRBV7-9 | CASMLAILGTGELFF | TGTGCCAGCATGCTAGCGATTTTGGGCACCGGGGAGCTGTTTTTT
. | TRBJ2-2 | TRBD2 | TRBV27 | CASSSASGRATGELFF | TGTGCCAGCAGTTCCGCTAGCGGGAGGGCCACCGGGGAGCTGTTTTTT
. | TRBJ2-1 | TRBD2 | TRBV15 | CATSSLWGGAYNEQFF | TGTGCCACCAGCAGCCTTTGGGGGGGAGCCTACAATGAGCAGTTCTTC
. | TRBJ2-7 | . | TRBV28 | CASSPLTEGPYEQYF | TGTGCCAGCAGCCCCCTGACAGAAGGACCCTACGAGCAGTACTTC
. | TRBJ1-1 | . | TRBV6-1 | CASSDGGLGTEAFF | TGTGCCAGCAGTGATGGGGGGTTGGGCACTGAAGCTTTCTTT
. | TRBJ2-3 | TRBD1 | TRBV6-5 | CASSYTSTGDYTQYF | TGTGCCAGCAGTTACACCTCGACAGGGGATTATACGCAGTATTTT
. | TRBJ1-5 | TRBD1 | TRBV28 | CASKTGNSNQPQHF | TGTGCCAGCAAGACAGGGAATAGCAATCAGCCCCAGCATTTT
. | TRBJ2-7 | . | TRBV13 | CASSLGLDSYEQYF | TGTGCCAGCAGCTTAGGCCTGGATTCCTACGAGCAGTACTTC
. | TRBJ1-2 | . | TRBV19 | CASSIDPDILYGYTF | TGTGCCAGTAGTATAGACCCGGACATCCTCTATGGCTACACCTTC
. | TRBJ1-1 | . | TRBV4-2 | CASSQDLNPNTEAFF | TGTGCCAGCAGCCAAGATTTAAATCCGAACACTGAAGCTTTCTTT
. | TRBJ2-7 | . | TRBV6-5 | CASSYSADYEQYF | TGTGCCAGCAGTTACTCGGCAGACTACGAGCAGTACTTC
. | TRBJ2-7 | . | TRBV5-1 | CASSLEGSYEQYF | TGCGCCAGCAGCTTGGAGGGCTCCTACGAGCAGTACTTC
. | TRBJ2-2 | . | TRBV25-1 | CASSEIHVQRDTGELFF | TGTGCCAGCAGTGAGATCCATGTACAAAGGGATACCGGGGAGCTGTTTTTT